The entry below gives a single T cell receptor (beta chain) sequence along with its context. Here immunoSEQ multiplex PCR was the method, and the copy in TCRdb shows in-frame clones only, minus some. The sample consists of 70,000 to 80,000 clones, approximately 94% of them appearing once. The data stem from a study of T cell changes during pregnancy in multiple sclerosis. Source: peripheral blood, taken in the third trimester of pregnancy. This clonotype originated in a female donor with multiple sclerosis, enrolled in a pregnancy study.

The CDR3 nucleotides are TGTGCCAGCAGTTGGGGACCCCGGGCTAGTCGGGGGATAGGGGATGAGCAGTTCTTC. Translated, it gives CASSWGPRASRGIGDEQFF. J is TRBJ2-1 and V is TRBV27; the D gene is possibly TRBD2 (6 bases). This CDR3 spans 19 amino acids. The germline V gene has CDR1 MNHEY and CDR2 SMNVEV (reference sequence). The V gene lost 4 bases and the J gene lost 8 bases, with 30 bases spanning the gap.